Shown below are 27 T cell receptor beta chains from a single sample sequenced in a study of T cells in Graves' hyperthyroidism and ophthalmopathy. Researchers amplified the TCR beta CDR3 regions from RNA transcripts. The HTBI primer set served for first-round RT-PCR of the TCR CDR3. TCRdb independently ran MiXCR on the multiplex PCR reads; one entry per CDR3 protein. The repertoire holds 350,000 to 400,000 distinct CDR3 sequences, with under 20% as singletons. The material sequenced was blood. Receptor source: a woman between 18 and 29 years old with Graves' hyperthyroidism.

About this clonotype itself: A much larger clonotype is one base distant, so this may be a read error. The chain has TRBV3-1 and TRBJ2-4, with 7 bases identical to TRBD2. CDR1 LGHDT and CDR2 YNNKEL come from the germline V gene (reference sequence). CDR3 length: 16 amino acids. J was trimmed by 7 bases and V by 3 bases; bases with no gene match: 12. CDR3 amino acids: CASSHYSGEARNIQYF. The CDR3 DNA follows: TGTGCCAGCAGCCATTACAGCGGGGAGGCCCGGAACATTCAGTACTTC.

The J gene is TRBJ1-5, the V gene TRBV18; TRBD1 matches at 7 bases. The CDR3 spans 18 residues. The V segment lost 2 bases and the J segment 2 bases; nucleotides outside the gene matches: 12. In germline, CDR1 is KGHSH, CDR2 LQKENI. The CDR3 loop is CASSPSQGGTLGNQPQHF. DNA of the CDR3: TGTGCCAGCTCACCATCCCAGGGGGGGACCCTAGGCAATCAGCCCCAGCATTTT.

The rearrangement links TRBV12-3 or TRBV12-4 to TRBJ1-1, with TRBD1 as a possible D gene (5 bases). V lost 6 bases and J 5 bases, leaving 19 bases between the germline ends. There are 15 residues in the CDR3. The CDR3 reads CASRPADSSLTEAFF. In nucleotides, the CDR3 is TGTGCCAGCAGACCCGCCGACAGTTCTTTGACTGAAGCTTTCTTT.

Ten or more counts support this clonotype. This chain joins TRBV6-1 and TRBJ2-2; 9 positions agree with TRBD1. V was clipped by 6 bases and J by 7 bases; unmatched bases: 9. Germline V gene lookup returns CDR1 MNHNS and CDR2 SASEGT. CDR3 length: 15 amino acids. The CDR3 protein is CASRVDRGMFGELFF. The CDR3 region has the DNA TGTGCCAGCAGAGTCGACAGGGGGATGTTCGGGGAGCTGTTTTTT.

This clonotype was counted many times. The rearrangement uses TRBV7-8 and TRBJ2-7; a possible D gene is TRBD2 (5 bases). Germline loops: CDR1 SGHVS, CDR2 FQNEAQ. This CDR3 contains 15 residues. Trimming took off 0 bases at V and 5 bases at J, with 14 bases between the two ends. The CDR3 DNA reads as TGTGCCAGCAGCTTAGCGCAGCCGGAGAGGGACGAGCAGTACTTC. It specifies CASSLAQPERDEQYF.

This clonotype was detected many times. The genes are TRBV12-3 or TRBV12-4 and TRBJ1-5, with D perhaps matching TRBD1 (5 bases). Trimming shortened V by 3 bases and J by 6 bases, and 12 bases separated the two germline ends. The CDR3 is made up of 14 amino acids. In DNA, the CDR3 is TGTGCCAGCAGTTTTGGGGGGGAAGGTCAGCCCCAGCATTTT. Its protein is CASSFGGEGQPQHF.

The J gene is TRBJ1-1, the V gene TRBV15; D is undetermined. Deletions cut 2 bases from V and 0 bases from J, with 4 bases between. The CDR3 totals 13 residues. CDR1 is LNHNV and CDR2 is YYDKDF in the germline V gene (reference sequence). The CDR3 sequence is CATSRLVNTEAFF. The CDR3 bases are TGTGCCACCAGCAGACTGGTGAACACTGAAGCTTTCTTT. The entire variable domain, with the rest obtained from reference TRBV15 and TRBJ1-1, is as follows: DAMVIQNPRYQVTQFGKPVTLSCSQTLNHNVMYWYQQKSSQAPKLLFHYYDKDFNNEADTPDNFQSRRPNTSFCFLDIRSPGLGDTAMYLCATSRLVNTEAFFGQGTRLTVV.

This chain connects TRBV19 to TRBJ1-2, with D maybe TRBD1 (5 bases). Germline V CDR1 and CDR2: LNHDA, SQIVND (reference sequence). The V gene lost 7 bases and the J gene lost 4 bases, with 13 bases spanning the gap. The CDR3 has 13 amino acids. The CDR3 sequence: CASIKTGGYGYTF. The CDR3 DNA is TGTGCCAGTATTAAGACGGGGGGCTATGGCTACACCTTC.

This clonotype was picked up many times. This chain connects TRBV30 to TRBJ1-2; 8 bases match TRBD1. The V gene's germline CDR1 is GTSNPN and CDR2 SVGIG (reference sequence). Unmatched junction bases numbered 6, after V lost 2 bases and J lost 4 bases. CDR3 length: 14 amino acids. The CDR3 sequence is CAWSPGGPSYGYTF. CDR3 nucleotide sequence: TGTGCCTGGAGTCCAGGGGGCCCGAGCTATGGCTACACCTTC.

CDR3 bases: TGTGCCAGCACCTCACGAGAGGTCGGCTACACCTTC. Protein: CASTSREVGYTF. The chain joins TRBV6-1 to TRBJ1-2; D gene ambiguous. Germline V gives CDR1 MNHNS, CDR2 SASEGT. The length of the CDR3 is 12 residues. V shed 7 bases and J shed 8 bases, with 14 bases lying between them.

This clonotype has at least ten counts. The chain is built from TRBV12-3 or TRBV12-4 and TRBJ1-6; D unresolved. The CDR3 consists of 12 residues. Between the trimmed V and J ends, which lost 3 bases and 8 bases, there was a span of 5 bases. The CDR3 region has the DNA TGTGCCAGCAGTTTTCTAGATTCACCCCTCCACTTT. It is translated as CASSFLDSPLHF.

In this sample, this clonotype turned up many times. CDR3 nucleotide sequence: TGTGCCAGCAGCCGACTCATGAACACTGAAGCTTTCTTT. Protein sequence: CASSRLMNTEAFF. The chain is built from TRBV12-3 or TRBV12-4 and TRBJ1-1; D is unclear. This CDR3 has 13 amino acids. Between the trimmed V and J ends, which lost 6 bases and 0 bases, there was a span of 8 bases.

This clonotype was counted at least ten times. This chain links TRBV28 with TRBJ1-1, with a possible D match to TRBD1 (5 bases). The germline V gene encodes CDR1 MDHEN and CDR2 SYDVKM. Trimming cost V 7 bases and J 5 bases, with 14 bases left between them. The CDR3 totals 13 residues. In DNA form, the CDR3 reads TGTGCCAGCACGGAGGGACTCTGGACTGAAGCTTTCTTT. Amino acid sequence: CASTEGLWTEAFF.

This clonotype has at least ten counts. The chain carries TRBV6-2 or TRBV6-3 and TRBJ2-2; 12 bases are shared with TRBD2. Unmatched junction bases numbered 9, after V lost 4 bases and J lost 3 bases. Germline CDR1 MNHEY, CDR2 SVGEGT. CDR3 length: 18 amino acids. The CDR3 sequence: CASSSRLAGVPDTGELFF. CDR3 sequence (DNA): TGTGCCAGCAGTTCCCGACTAGCGGGGGTTCCGGACACCGGGGAGCTGTTTTTT.

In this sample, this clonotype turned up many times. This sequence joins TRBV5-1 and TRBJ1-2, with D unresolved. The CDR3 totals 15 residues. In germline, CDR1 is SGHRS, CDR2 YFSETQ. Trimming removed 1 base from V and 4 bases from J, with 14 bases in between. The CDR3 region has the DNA TGCGCCAGCAGCTTGTCCGGCAACCCCTCCTATGGCTACACCTTC. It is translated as CASSLSGNPSYGYTF.

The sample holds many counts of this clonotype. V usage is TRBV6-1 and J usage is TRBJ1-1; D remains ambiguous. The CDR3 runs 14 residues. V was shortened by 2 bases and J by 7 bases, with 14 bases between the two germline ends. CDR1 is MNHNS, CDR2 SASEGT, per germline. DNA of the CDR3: TGTGCCAGCAGTGAATATTTAGTGGTGTTTGAAGCTTTCTTT. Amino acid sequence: CASSEYLVVFEAFF.

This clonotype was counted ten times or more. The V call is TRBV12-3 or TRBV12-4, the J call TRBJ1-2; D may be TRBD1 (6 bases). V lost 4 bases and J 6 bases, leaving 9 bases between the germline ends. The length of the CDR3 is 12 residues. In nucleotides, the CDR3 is TGTGCCAGCAGTTCTAGACAGGATGGCTACACCTTC. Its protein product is CASSSRQDGYTF.

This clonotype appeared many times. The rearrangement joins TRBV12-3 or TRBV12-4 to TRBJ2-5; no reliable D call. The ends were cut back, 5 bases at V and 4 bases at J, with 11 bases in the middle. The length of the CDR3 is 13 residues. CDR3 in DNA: TGTGCCAGCAGTGACGCGACCCGAGAGACCCAGTACTTC. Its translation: CASSDATRETQYF.

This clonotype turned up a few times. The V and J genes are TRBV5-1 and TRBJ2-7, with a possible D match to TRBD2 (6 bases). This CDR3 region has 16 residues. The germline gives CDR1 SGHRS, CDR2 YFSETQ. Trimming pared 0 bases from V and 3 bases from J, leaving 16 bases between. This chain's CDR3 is CASSLAGGTVNYEQYF. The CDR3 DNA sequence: TGCGCCAGCAGCTTGGCCGGAGGGACTGTAAACTACGAGCAGTACTTC.

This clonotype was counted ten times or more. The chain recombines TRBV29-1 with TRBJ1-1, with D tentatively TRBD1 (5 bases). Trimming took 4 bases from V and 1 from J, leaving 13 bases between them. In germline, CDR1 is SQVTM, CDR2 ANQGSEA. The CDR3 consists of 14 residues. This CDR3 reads CSVGVRRGNTEAFF. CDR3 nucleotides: TGCAGCGTTGGAGTGCGGAGGGGGAACACTGAAGCTTTCTTT.

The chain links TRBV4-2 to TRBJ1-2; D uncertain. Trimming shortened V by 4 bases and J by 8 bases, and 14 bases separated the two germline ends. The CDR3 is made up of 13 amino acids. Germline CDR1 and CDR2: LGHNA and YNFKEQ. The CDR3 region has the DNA TGTGCCAGCAGCCCCTTAGACCCTCCGGGCTACACCTTC. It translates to CASSPLDPPGYTF.

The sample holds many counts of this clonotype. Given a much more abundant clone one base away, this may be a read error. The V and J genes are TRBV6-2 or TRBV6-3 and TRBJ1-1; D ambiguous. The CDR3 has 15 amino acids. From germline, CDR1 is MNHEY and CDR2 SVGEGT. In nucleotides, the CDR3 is TGTGCCAGCAGTTATCTCGGAGCAGGCAGTACTGAAGCTTGCTTT. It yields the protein CASSYLGAGSTEACF.

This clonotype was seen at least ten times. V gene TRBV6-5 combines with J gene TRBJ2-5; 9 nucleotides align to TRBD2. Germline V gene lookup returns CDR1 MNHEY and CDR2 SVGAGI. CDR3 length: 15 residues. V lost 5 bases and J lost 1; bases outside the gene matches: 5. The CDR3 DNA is TGTGCCAGCAGTACAACAGCGGGGGGCCAAGAGACCCAGTACTTC. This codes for CASSTTAGGQETQYF.

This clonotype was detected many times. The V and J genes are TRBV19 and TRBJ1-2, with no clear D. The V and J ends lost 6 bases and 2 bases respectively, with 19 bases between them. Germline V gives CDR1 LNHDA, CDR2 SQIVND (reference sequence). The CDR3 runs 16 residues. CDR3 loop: CASSPGLGKENYGYTF. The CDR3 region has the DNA TGTGCCAGTAGCCCGGGCCTTGGGAAGGAAAACTATGGCTACACCTTC.

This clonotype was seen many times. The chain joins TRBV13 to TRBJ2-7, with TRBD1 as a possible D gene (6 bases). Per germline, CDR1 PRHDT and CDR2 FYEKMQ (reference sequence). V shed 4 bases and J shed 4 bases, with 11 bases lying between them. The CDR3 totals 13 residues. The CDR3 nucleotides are TGTGCCAGCAGCTGGCAGGGGCGGTACGAGCAGTACTTC. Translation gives CASSWQGRYEQYF.

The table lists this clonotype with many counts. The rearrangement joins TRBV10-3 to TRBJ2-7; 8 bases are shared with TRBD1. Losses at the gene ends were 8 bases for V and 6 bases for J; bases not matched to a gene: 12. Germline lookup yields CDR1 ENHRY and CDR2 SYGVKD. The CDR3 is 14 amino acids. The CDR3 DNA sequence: TGTGCCATCCCAAGGACAGGGAGGATAGGCGAGCAGTACTTC. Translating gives CAIPRTGRIGEQYF.

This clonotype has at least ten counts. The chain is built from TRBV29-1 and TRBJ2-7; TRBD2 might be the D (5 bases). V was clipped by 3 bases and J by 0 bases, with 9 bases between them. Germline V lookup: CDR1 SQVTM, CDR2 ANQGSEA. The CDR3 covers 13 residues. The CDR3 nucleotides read TGCAGCGTTGATCGGGCGGGCTCCTACGAGCAGTACTTC. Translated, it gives CSVDRAGSYEQYF.